The rows below give T cell receptor beta chains drawn from one sample of a study of shared clonotypes between healthy human individuals. Clones were read by immunoSEQ multiplex PCR, and TCRdb kept only the in-frame ones, dropping some. The sample lists approximately 640,000 clones; 72% were seen once. What was sequenced was memory CD4+ T cells sorted from blood. The receptor set was obtained from a woman younger than 45 in good health. Each CDR3 is given with its conserved first and last residue. The order of the fields is clone size, V gene, J gene, D gene, CDR3 length, CDR3 protein, CDR3 DNA. The D gene is left open where the match is weak. Clone sizes are given selectively: once, few, many, or a class where the clone is expanded.

.	TRBV5-4	TRBJ2-2	TRBD1	18	CASSLAGTGGSNTGELFF	TGTGCCAGCAGCTTGGCCGGGACAGGGGGTTCGAACACCGGGGAGCTGTTTTTT
.	TRBV11-2	TRBJ2-7	.	14	CASSHPRGAHEQYF	TGTGCCAGCAGCCACCCCCGGGGGGCCCACGAGCAGTACTTC
once	TRBV28	TRBJ1-2	TRBD1	14	CASSYTTGDYGYTF	TGTGCCAGCAGTTACACGACAGGGGATTATGGCTACACCTTC
once	TRBV7-2	TRBJ1-2	.	14	CASSSYSGEYGYTF	TGTGCCAGCAGCTCATACTCAGGCGAGTATGGCTACACCTTC
.	TRBV7-9	TRBJ1-3	.	15	CASSLGDRPGNTIYF	TGTGCCAGCAGCTTAGGGGACCGCCCGGGAAACACCATATATTTT
few	TRBV7-9	TRBJ2-1	TRBD2	15	CASSTGLARGYEQFF	TGTGCCAGCAGTACGGGACTAGCGCGAGGCTATGAGCAGTTCTTC
few	TRBV6-5	TRBJ2-5	.	14	CASSWGSDPATQYF	TGTGCCAGCAGTTGGGGGTCGGACCCCGCGACCCAGTACTTC
.	TRBV7-8	TRBJ2-1	.	11	CASTAQDEQFF	TGTGCCAGCACAGCCCAGGATGAGCAGTTCTTC
.	TRBV19	TRBJ2-7	.	16	CASSISGSGYQYEQYF	TGTGCCAGTAGTATTTCTGGGAGTGGATACCAATACGAGCAGTACTTC
.	TRBV11-2	TRBJ2-2	.	15	CASSLVGVDTGELFF	TGTGCCAGCAGCTTAGTGGGGGTTGACACCGGGGAGCTGTTTTTT
.	TRBV5-6	TRBJ1-1	.	14	CASSLFRVGTEAFF	TGTGCCAGCAGCTTGTTTCGGGTTGGGACTGAAGCTTTCTTT